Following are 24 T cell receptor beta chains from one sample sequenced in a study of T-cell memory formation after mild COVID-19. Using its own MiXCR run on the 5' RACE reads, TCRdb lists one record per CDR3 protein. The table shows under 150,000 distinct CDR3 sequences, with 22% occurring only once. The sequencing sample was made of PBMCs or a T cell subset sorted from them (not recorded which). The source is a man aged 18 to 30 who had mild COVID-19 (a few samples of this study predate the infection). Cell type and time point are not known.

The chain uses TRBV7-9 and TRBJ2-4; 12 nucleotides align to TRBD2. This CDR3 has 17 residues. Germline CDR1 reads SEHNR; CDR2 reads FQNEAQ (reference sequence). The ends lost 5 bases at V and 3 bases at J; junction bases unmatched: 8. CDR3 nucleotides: TGTGCCAGCAGCGCCCGGACTAGCGGGGTGGTCAAAAACATTCAGTACTTC. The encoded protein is CASSARTSGVVKNIQYF.

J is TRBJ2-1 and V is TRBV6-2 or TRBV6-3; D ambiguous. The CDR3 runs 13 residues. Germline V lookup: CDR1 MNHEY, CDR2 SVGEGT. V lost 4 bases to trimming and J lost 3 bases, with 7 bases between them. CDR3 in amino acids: CASSSLFYNEQFF. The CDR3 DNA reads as TGTGCCAGCAGTTCTCTCTTCTACAATGAGCAGTTCTTC.

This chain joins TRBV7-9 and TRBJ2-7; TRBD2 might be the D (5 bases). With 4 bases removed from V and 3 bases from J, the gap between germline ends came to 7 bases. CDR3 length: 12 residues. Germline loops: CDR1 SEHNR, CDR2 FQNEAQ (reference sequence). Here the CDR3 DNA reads TGTGCCAGCAGCTGGACTTTCTACGAGCAGTACTTC. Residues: CASSWTFYEQYF. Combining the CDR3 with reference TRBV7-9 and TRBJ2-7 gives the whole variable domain DTGVSQNPRHKITKRGQNVTFRCDPISEHNRLYWYRQTLGQGPEFLTYFQNEAQLEKSRLLSDRFSAERPKGSFSTLEIQRTEQGDSAMYLCASSWTFYEQYFGPGTRLTVT.

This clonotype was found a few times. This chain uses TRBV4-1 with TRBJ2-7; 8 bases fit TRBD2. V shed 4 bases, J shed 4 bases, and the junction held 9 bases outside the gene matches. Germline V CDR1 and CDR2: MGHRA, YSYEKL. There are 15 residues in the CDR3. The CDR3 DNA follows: TGCGCCAGCAGCCCTACAGGACTAGCCGTATACGAGCAGTACGTC. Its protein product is CASSPTGLAVYEQYV.

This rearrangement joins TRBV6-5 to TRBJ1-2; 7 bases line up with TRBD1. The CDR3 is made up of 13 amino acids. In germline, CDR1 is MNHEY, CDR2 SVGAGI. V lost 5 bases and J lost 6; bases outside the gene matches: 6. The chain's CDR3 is CASSTGTVDGYTF. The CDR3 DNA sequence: TGTGCCAGCAGTACAGGGACAGTCGATGGCTACACCTTC.

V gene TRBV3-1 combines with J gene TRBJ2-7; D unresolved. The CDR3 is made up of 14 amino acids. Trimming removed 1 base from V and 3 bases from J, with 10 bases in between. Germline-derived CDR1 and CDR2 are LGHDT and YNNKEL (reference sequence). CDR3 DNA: TGTGCCAGCAGCCAAGTAGTGAATTACTACGAGCAGTACTTC. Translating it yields CASSQVVNYYEQYF.

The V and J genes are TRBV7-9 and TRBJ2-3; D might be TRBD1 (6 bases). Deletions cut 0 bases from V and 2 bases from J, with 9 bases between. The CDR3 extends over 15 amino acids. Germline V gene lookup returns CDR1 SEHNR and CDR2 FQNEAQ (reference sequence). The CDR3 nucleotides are TGTGCCAGCAGCTTAGCGGACAGCCCCACAGATACGCAGTATTTT. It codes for CASSLADSPTDTQYF.

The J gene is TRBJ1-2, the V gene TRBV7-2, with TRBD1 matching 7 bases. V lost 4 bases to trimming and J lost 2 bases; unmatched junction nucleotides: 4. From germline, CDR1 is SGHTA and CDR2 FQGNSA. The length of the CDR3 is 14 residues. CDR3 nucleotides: TGTGCCAGCAGCTGGGACAGCACCAACTATGGCTACACCTTC. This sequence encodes CASSWDSTNYGYTF.

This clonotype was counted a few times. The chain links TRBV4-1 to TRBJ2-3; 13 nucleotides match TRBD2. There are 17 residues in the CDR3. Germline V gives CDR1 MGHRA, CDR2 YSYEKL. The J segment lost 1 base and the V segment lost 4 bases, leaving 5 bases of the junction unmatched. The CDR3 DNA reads TGCGCCAGCAGCCCAACAGGGACTAGCGGGGGCACAGATACGCAGTATTTT. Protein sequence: CASSPTGTSGGTDTQYF.

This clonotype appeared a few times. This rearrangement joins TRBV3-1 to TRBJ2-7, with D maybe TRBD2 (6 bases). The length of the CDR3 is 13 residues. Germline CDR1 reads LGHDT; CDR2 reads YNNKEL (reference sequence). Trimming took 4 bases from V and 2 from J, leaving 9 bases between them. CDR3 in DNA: TGTGCCAGCAGCCCCGGGGGAGCCTACGAGCAGTACTTC. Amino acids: CASSPGGAYEQYF.

The CDR3 DNA sequence: TGTGCCAGCACCCCCCCAATCCGGGTCGTTTACACTGAAGCTTTCTTT. Translating gives CASTPPIRVVYTEAFF. This chain uses TRBV7-2 with TRBJ1-1, with no clear D. Trimming removed 7 bases at V and 3 bases at J, with 21 bases between. CDR1 and CDR2 (germline): SGHTA, FQGNSA. This CDR3 comprises 16 residues.

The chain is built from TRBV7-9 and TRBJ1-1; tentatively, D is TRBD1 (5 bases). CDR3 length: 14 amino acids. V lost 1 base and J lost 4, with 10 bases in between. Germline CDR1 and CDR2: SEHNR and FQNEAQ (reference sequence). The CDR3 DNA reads TGTGCCAGCAGCTTAGATTTGGGGGTCACTGAAGCTTTCTTT. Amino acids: CASSLDLGVTEAFF.

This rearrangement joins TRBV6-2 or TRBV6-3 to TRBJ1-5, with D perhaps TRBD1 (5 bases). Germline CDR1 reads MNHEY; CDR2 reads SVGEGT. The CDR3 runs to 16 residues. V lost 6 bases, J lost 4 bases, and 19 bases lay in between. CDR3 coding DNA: TGTGCCAGCAGCCGCCTCGGGGCAGGCCCAAATCAGCCCCAGCATTTT. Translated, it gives CASSRLGAGPNQPQHF.

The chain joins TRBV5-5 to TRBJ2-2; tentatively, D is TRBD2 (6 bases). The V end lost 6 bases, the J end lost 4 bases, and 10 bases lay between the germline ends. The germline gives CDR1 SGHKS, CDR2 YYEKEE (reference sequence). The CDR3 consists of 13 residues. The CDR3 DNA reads TGTGCCAGCACCCTGGGGGGCACCGGGGAGCTGTTTTTT. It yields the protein CASTLGGTGELFF. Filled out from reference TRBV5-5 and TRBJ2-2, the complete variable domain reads DAGVTQSPTHLIKTRGQQVTLRCSPISGHKSVSWYQQVLGQGPQFIFQYYEKEERGRGNFPDRFSARQFPNYSSELNVNALLLGDSALYLCASTLGGTGELFFGEGSRLTVL.

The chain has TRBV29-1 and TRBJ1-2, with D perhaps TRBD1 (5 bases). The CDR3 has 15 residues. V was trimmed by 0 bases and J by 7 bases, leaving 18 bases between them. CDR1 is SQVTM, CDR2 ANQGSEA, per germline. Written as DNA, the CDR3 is TGCAGCGTTGAAGATCGAGAAATAGGGGTAGTTGGCTACACCTTC. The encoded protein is CSVEDREIGVVGYTF.

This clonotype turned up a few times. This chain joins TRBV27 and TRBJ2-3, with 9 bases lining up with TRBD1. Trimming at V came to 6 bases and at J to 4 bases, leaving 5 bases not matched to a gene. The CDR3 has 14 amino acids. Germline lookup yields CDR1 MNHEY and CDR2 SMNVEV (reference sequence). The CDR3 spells CASRRGTGPDTQYF. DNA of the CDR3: TGTGCCAGCAGGAGAGGGACAGGGCCAGATACGCAGTATTTT.

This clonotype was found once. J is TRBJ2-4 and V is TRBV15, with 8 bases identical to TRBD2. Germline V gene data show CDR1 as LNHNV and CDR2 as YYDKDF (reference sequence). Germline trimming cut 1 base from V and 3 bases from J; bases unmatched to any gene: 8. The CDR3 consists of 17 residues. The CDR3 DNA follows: TGTGCCACCAGCAGAGTTACCAGCGGGGGCCTCAAAAACATTCAGTACTTC. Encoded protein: CATSRVTSGGLKNIQYF.

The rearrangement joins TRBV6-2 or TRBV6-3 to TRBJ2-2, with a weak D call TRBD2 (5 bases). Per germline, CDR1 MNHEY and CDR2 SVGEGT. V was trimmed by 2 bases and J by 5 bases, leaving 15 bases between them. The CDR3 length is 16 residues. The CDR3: CASSYLGVVVTGELFF. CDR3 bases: TGTGCCAGCAGTTACCTCGGGGTGGTGGTAACCGGGGAGCTGTTTTTT.

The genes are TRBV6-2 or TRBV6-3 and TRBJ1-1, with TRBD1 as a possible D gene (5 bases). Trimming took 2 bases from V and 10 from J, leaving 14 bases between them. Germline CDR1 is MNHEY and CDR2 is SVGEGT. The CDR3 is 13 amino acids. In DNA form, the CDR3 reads TGTGCCAGCAGTTACAGAGATCGGGGCGTAGCTTTCTTT. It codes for CASSYRDRGVAFF.

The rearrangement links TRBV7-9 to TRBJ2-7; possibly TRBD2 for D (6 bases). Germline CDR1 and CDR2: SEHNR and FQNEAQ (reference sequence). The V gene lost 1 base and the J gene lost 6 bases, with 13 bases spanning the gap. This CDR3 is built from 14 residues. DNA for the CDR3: TGTGCCAGCAGCTTAGAGGGAGGTACAGCCGAGCAGTACTTC. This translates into CASSLEGGTAEQYF.

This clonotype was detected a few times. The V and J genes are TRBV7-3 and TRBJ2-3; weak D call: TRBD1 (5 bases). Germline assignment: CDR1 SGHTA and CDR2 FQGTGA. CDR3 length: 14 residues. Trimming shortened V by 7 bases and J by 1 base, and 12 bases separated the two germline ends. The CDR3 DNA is TGTGCCAGCAACAGGTCAGGTTGCACAGATACGCAGTATTTT. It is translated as CASNRSGCTDTQYF.

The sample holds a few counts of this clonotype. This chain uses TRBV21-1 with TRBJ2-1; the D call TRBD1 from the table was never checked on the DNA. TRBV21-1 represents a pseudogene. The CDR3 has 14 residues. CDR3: CASSPRAGSNEQFF. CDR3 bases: TGTGCCAGCAGCCCAAGGGCAGGGTCAAATGAGCAGTTCTTC.

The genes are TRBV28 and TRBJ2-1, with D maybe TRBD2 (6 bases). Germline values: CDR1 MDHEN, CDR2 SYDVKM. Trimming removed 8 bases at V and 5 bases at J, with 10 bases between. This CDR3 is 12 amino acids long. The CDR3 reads CASGGINNEQFF. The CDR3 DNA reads TGTGCCAGCGGCGGGATAAACAATGAGCAGTTCTTC.

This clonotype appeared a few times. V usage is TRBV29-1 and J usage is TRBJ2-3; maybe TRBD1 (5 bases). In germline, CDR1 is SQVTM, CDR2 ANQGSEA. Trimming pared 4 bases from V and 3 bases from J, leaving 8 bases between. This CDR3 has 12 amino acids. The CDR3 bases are TGCAGCGTTGCCCAGGGAACAGATACGCAGTATTTT. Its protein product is CSVAQGTDTQYF.